Below, 7 T cell receptor beta chains from the same sample are listed, as sequenced in a study of T cells in localized non-small cell lung cancer. This table comes from immunoSEQ multiplex PCR, and its TCRdb copy is limited to in-frame clones, with some not included. This sample has fewer than 35,000 clones, with around 90% found just once. The sample was PBMCs, taken before any cancer treatment. These receptors were taken from a man aged 35-69 years with stage II lung adenocarcinoma.

The J gene is TRBJ1-3, the V gene TRBV2; 9 nucleotides match TRBD1. Germline CDR1 SNHLY, CDR2 FYNNEI. The V and J ends lost 6 bases and 8 bases, in that order; junction bases with no gene match: 2. The CDR3 extends over 12 amino acids. Here the CDR3 reads CASRDRGDTIYF. For the CDR3, the DNA is TGTGCCAGCAGGGACAGGGGAGACACCATATATTTT. The whole variable domain, filled in from reference TRBV2 and TRBJ1-3, reads EPEVTQTPSHQVTQMGQEVILRCVPISNHLYFYWYRQILGQKVEFLVSFYNNEISEKSEIFDDQFSVERPDGSNFTLKIRSTKLEDSAMYFCASRDRGDTIYFGEGSWLTVV.

V usage is TRBV7-2 and J usage is TRBJ1-2, with D possibly matching TRBD1 (5 bases). Germline CDR1 SGHTA, CDR2 FQGNSA. CDR3 length: 13 amino acids. Between the trimmed V and J ends, which lost 6 bases and 7 bases, there was a span of 15 bases. CDR3 DNA sequence: TGTGCCAGCAGTTTCCGGGACCCCAGTGGCTACACCTTC. It translates to CASSFRDPSGYTF. Full variable domain (remainder filled in from reference TRBV7-2 and TRBJ1-2): GAGVSQSPSNKVTEKGKDVELRCDPISGHTALYWYRQSLGQGLEFLIYFQGNSAPDKSGLPSDRFSAERTGGSVSTLTIQRTQQEDSAVYLCASSFRDPSGYTFGSGTRLTVV.

This chain connects TRBV7-2 to TRBJ2-1; tentatively, D is TRBD2 (6 bases). Trimming pared 2 bases from V and 5 bases from J, leaving 10 bases between. The CDR3 is made up of 14 amino acids. Germline V gene lookup returns CDR1 SGHTA and CDR2 FQGNSA. CDR3 protein: CASSLQRVNNEQFF. The CDR3 bases are TGTGCCAGCAGCTTACAGCGGGTAAACAATGAGCAGTTCTTC.

The rearrangement links TRBV27 to TRBJ1-1, with 7 bases matching TRBD1. Trimming at V came to 3 bases and at J to 3 bases, leaving 4 bases not matched to a gene. Germline V CDR1 and CDR2: MNHEY, SMNVEV (reference sequence). The CDR3 is made up of 14 amino acids. CDR3 loop: CASSFRRGYTEAFF. For the CDR3, the DNA is TGTGCCAGCAGTTTCCGCAGGGGGTACACTGAAGCTTTCTTT.

This clone was counted a few times. The V and J genes are TRBV7-6 and TRBJ2-1; 14 bases match TRBD2. The length of the CDR3 is 15 residues. The V and J ends lost 3 bases and 13 bases, in that order; junction bases with no gene match: 8. Germline-derived CDR1 and CDR2 are SGHVS and FNYEAQ. The DNA of the CDR3 is TGTGCCAGCAGCTTCCCGGGACTAGCGGGAGTAAGCCAGTTCTTC. Translated, it gives CASSFPGLAGVSQFF. Looking up the rest from reference TRBV7-6 and TRBJ2-1 gives the full variable domain: GAGVSQSPRYKVTKRGQDVALRCDPISGHVSLYWYRQALGQGPEFLTYFNYEAQQDKSGLPNDRFSAERPEGSISTLTIQRTEQRDSAMYRCASSFPGLAGVSQFFGPGTRLTVL.

The rearrangement links TRBV7-9 to TRBJ2-3, with TRBD1 identical over 9 bases. The CDR3 covers 16 residues. Germline V CDR1 and CDR2: SEHNR, FQNEAQ (reference sequence). V was clipped by 2 bases and J by 2 bases; unmatched bases: 5. CDR3 bases: TGTGCCAGCAGCTTAATGTGGACAGGGGCCACAGATACGCAGTATTTT. Amino acids: CASSLMWTGATDTQYF.

The CDR3, as DNA: TGCAGCGTCCGTGCTAGCGTCACGGCAGATACGCAGTATTTT. It translates to CSVRASVTADTQYF. The V call is TRBV29-1, the J call TRBJ2-3; the D gene is possibly TRBD2 (6 bases). The CDR3 is 14 residues long. V lost 6 bases, J lost 4 bases, and 17 bases lay in between. The V gene's germline CDR1 is SQVTM and CDR2 ANQGSEA.